The clone carrying this T cell receptor beta chain was picked up many times. Its antigen is undetermined. These data belong to a study of T cells in Graves' hyperthyroidism and ophthalmopathy. Under 3 months was the duration of disease in ophthalmopathy patients, who also had a Clinical Activity Score of at least 3 and a NOSPECS grade of at least 4. It was 8 to 10 ml of fresh peripheral blood that supplied the PBMCs. CDR3 length equals 15 residues. Germline values: CDR1 SGHRS, CDR2 YFSETQ. V was trimmed by 4 bases and J by 0 bases, leaving 12 bases between them. TCR beta CDR3 regions were amplified from RNA. An initial round of RT-PCR targeting the TCR CDR3 relied on the HTBI primer set. MiXCR was run by TCRdb on the multiplex PCR reads, yielding one entry per CDR3 protein. The table lists about 350,000 distinct CDR3 sequences, about 15% of them singletons, with about 21% in the top ten. Notes on the study in general: Median prediction lead before ophthalmopathy onset was 5 to 7.5 months with the model.

The chain uses TRBV5-1 and TRBJ2-3; D may correspond to TRBD1 or TRBD2 (5 bases each). This TCR was recovered from a woman in her sixties with Graves' ophthalmopathy. Material for sequencing was blood. The CDR3 sequence is CASSGGRDSTDTQYF. The CDR3 nucleotides are TGCGCCAGCAGCGGAGGACGGGACAGCACAGATACGCAGTATTTT.